This T cell receptor beta chain stems from a study of CD8+ T cells in alopecia areata (dated by TCRdb to 2017 to 2018). Regarding the research as a whole: Treated patients were enrolled in an open-label pilot trial of oral tofacitinib, 5 to 10 mg twice daily, for moderate-to-severe alopecia areata. Patients received tofacitinib for 6 to 18 months and were then followed off drug for 6 months to check for delayed response and recurrence. For the treated patients, the SALT score, which quantifies what percentage of scalp surface area is affected, served as the measure of disease severity. To study T cell clonal expansion in alopecia areata, the researchers applied high-throughput TCRbeta sequencing to both the C3H/HeJ mouse model and human patients. In humans, TCRbeta sequencing was performed on scalp tissue and on sorted CD4+ and CD8+ peripheral blood T cells from healthy controls and from patients with patchy or totalis/universalis alopecia areata. Patients on tofacitinib were biopsied at baseline and after 4 and 24 weeks of treatment, and several of the patients also had a later scalp biopsy. Scalp clonality was compared across normal scalp (n=4), patchy alopecia areata scalp (n=8), and alopecia totalis/universalis scalp (n=8). RNA was extracted with the PAXgene miRNA kit for fixed scalp, the miRNeasy kit for PBMCs, and the RNeasy kit for mouse skin. TCRbeta CDR3 regions were amplified by immunoSEQ multiplex PCR using 35 Vbeta forward and 13 Jbeta reverse primers. What the study reported, not specific to this receptor: Many expanded lesional clones persisted in scalp and blood during tofacitinib treatment, which may partly explain relapse after stopping treatment. Scalp TCR repertoire analysis is complicated because resident alphabeta T cells in normal human skin are also sequenced, whereas mouse skin is dominated by gammadelta T cells. Lesional scalp, especially in alopecia totalis/universalis, showed higher clonality and more expanded CD8+ clones than normal scalp, suggesting antigenic drive. Compared with mice, TCR sequences shared between patients were less clear, possibly partly because of HLA diversity across the patient population. Scalp clonality and the number of expanded CD8+ clones among the top 100 scalp clones were significantly decreased by tofacitinib. Because the treated cohort was small and included a single nonresponder, larger studies are needed to assess links between baseline CD8+ expansion and response.

With regard to this clone: It lacks a known antigen. Qualities for individual bases were not recorded, and no much larger clone is one base off.

To prepare the library, the immunoSEQ multiplex PCR assay was applied. RNA was extracted from all samples and reverse transcribed into cDNA as template for TCR sequencing. First-strand cDNA was synthesized with SuperScript III using a 2:1 mix of oligo-dT and random hexamers. A synthetic immune receptor repertoire was used to measure amplification bias, and any remaining bias was corrected computationally. The authors' pipeline ran thus. Raw reads were preprocessed to remove errors, and CDR3 was defined by IMGT conventions from the conserved cysteine to phenylalanine. Clonality was computed by normalizing Shannon entropy by log2 of the number of productive unique TCRs and subtracting the result from 1. CD4 or CD8 identity of scalp clones was inferred by cross-referencing scalp TCRbeta sequences with sorted blood CD4 and CD8 repertoires. Not all clones reach the TCRdb copy of this immuneACCESS table, which keeps in-frame sequences only. Checked studies attribute under half of the gap to unresolved V genes and leave the rest unexplained. V and J calls and clone size are copied from that table; D and trimming were computed from the DNA. The sample profile shows 200,000 to 250,000 clones; 50% to 70% of them were found once. Roughly 1.6% of the sample belongs to the ten largest clones.

Measured from the cysteine to the phenylalanine, the CDR3 is 15 residues long. Of the read, only the CDR3 DNA is kept; its 45 bases are in frame from base 1. V is clipped by 4 bases and J by 7 bases, and the sequence between their germline boundaries is 14 bases long. CDR1 and CDR2 are read off the germline V gene as SNHLY and FYNNEI. Reading the label with the study, this specimen's time point is: about 4 weeks on oral tofacitinib. Interpreted using the paper, the treatment or condition label stands for: oral pan-JAK inhibitor, 5-10 mg twice daily. Peripheral blood and lesional scalp punch biopsies were obtained from patients with alopecia areata. PBMCs were isolated by density centrifugation and stained for CD3, CD4 and CD8, after which CD4+ and CD8+ T cells were sorted on a FACSAria.

This TCR was recovered from a human donor with alopecia areata. The starting material was CD4+ T cells sorted from blood, obtained at week 4, from a patient treated with tofacitinib. The chain is assembled from TRBV2 and TRBJ1-6; a weak D assignment points to TRBD1 (5 bases agree). The CDR3 in this case is CASSAGPAANSPLHF. The base sequence is TGTGCCAGCAGTGCGGGGCCTGCGGCGAATTCACCCCTCCACTTT.